This T cell receptor (beta chain) was retrieved from a study of T-cell reconstitution after alpha-beta-depleted transplantation in children. Study-wide points: Elevated TCRbeta diversity at day 60 was traced, in some patients, to surviving recipient T cells and thymic progenitors.

This clonotype was observed a handful of times. Its antigen is still unknown. Molecular barcoding with unique molecular identifiers was used for the TCRbeta library. One entry per CDR3 protein results from TCRdb running MiXCR on the PCR reads. The repertoire holds hundreds of thousands of distinct CDR3 sequences, with around 17% as singletons. Germline V CDR1 and CDR2: LGHDT, YNNKEL (reference sequence). V shed 3 bases and J shed 6 bases, with 18 bases lying between them. The CDR3 is 16 amino acids. This TCR was recovered from a male patient aged 5 to 17 who had a stem cell transplant for acute lymphoblastic leukemia, so the T cells may come from the graft donor. Source: PBMCs, mostly from graft donor cells, taken 360 days after TCRalphabeta/CD19-depleted stem cell transplant. V and J are TRBV3-1 and TRBJ2-1; no firm D call. The CDR3: CASSHHPSLKINEQFF. The CDR3, as DNA: TGTGCCAGCAGCCACCACCCTTCACTAAAGATCAATGAGCAGTTCTTC.